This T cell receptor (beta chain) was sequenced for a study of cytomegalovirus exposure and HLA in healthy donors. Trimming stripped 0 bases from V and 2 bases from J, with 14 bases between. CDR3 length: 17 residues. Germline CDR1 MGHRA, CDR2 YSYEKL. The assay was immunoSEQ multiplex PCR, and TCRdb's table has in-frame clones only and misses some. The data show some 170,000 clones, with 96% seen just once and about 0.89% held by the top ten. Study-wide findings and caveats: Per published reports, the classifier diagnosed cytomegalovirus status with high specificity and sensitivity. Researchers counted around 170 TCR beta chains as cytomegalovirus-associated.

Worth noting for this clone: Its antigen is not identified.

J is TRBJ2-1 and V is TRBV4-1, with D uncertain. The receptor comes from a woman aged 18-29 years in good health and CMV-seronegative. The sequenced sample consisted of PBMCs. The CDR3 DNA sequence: TGCGCCAGCAGCCAAGAATTTGGGCCAGGAACCTACAATGAGCAGTTCTTC. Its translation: CASSQEFGPGTYNEQFF.